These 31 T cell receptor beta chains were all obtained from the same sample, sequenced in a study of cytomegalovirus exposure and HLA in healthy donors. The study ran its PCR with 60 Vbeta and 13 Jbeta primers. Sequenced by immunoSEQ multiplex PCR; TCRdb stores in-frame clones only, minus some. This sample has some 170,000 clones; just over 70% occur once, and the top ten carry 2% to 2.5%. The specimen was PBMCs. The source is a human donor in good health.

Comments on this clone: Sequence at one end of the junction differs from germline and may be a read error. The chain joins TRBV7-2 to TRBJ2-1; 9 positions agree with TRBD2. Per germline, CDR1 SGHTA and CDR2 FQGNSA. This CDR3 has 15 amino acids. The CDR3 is CASSLAGTTWNEQFF. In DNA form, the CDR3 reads TGTGCCAGCAGCCTAGCGGGGACTACGTGGAATGAGCAGTTCTTC.

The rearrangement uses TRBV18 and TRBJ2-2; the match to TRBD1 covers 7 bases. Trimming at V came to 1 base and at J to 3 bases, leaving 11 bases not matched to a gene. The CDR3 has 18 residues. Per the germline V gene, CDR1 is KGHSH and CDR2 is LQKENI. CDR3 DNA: TGTGCCAGCTCACCACGTATCGGGACAGTGCGGGACACCGGGGAGCTGTTTTTT. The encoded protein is CASSPRIGTVRDTGELFF.

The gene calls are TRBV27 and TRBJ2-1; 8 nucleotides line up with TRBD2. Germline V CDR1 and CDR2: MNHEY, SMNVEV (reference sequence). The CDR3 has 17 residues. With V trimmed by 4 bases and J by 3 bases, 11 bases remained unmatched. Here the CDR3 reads CASSSPLLAEVYNEQFF. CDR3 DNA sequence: TGTGCCAGCAGTTCCCCCTTACTAGCGGAAGTCTACAATGAGCAGTTCTTC.

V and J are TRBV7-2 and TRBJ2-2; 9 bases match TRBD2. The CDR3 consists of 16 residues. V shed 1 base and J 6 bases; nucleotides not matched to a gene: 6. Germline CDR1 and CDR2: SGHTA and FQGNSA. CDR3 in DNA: TGTGCCAGCAGCTTAGGCGGCGGGGGGGCCCCCGGGGAGCTGTTTTTT. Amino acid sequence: CASSLGGGGAPGELFF.

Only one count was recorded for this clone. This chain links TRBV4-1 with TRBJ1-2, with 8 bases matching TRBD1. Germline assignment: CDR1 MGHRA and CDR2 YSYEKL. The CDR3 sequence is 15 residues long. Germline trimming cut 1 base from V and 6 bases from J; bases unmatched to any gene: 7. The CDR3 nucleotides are TGCGCCAGCAGCCAAGCGGCAGGGGGCCCGGATGGCTACACCTTC. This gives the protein CASSQAAGGPDGYTF.

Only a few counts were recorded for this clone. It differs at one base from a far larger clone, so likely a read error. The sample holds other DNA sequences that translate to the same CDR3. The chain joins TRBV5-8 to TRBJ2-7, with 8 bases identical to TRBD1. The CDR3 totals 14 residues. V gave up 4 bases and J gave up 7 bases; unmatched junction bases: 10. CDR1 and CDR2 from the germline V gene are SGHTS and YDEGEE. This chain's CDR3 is CASSLSAGGAEQYF. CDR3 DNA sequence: TGTGCCAGCAGCCTGAGTGCAGGGGGCGCGGAGCAGTACTTC. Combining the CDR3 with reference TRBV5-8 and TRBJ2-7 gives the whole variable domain EAGVTQSPTHLIKTRGQQATLRCSPISGHTSVYWYQQALGLGLQFLLWYDEGEERNRGNFPPRFSGRQFPNYSSELNVNALELEDSALYLCASSLSAGGAEQYFGPGTRLTVT.

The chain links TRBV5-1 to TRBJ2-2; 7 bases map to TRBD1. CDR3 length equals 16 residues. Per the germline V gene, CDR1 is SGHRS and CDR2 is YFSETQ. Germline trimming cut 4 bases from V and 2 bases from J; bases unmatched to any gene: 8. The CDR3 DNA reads TGCGCCAGCAGCGCACTAGGGACAGACAACACCGGGGAGCTGTTTTTT. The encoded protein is CASSALGTDNTGELFF.

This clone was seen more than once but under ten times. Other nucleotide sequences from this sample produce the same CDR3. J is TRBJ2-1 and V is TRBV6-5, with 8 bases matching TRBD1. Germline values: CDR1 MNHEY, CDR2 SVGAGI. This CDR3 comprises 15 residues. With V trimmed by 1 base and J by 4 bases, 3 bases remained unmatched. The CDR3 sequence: CASSYLGQAYNEQFF. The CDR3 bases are TGTGCCAGCAGTTACTTGGGACAGGCGTACAATGAGCAGTTCTTC.

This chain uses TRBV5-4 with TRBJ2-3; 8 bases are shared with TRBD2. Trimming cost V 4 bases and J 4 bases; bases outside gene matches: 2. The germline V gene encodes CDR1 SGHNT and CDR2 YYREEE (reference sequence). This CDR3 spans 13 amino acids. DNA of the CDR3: TGTGCCAGCAGCCGGGGGGGGCCAGATACGCAGTATTTT. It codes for CASSRGGPDTQYF.

CDR3 DNA: TGTGCCAGTAATCACGGGACAGAGGGGTCTCGGGGGCAGTTCTTC. Translation: CASNHGTEGSRGQFF. The J gene is TRBJ2-1, the V gene TRBV19, with 7 bases aligning to TRBD1. The CDR3 length is 15 residues. J was trimmed by 12 bases and V by 7 bases; bases with no gene match: 18. CDR1 is LNHDA, CDR2 SQIVND, per germline (reference sequence).

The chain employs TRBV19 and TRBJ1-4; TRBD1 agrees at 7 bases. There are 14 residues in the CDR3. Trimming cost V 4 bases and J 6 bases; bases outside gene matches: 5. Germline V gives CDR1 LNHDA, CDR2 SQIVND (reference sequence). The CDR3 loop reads CASSTGQQDEKLFF. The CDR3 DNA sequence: TGTGCCAGTAGTACGGGACAGCAGGATGAAAAACTGTTTTTT.

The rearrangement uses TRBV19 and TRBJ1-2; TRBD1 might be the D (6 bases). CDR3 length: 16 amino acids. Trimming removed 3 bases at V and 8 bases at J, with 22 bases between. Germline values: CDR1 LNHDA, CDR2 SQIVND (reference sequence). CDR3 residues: CASSIGQGPIICGYTF. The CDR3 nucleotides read TGTGCCAGTAGTATTGGTCAGGGGCCCATTATTTGCGGCTACACCTTC.

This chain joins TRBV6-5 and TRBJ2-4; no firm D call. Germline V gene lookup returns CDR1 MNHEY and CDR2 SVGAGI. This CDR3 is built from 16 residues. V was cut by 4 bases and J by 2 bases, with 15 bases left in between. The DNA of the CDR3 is TGTGCCAGCAGTTCCTATCGCCGGTCTTCCAAAAACATTCAGTACTTC. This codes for CASSSYRRSSKNIQYF.

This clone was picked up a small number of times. The CDR3 loop is CASSLMTGGSDTQYF. In nucleotides, the CDR3 is TGTGCCAGCAGCTTAATGACAGGGGGATCAGATACGCAGTATTTT. The chain recombines TRBV7-6 with TRBJ2-3, with TRBD1 identical over 9 bases. From germline, CDR1 is SGHVS and CDR2 FNYEAQ. CDR3 length: 15 residues. V lost 2 bases to trimming and J lost 4 bases; unmatched junction nucleotides: 4.

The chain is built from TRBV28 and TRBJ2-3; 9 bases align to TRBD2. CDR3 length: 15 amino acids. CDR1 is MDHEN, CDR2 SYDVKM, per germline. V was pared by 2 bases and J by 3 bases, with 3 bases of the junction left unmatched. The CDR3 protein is CASSLGLAFTDTQYF. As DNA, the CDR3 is TGTGCCAGCAGTTTAGGACTAGCGTTTACAGATACGCAGTATTTT.

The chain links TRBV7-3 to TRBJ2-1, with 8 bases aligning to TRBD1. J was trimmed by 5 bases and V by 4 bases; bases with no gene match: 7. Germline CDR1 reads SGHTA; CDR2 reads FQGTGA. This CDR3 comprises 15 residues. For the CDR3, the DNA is TGTGCCAGCAGCTCAGGAGGGACAGGAAACAATGAGCAGTTCTTC. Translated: CASSSGGTGNNEQFF.

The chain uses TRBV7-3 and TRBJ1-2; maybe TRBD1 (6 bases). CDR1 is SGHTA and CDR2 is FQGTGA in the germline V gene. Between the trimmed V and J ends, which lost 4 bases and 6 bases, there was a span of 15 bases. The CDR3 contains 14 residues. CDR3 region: CASSSGGGADGYTF. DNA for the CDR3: TGTGCCAGCAGCTCAGGAGGGGGGGCTGATGGCTACACCTTC.

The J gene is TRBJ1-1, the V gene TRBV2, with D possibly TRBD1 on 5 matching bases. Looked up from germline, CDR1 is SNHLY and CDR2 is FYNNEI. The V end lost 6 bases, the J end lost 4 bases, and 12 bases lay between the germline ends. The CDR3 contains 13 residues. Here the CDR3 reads CASSLREGTEAFF. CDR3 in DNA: TGTGCCAGCAGCCTCAGGGAAGGCACTGAAGCTTTCTTT.

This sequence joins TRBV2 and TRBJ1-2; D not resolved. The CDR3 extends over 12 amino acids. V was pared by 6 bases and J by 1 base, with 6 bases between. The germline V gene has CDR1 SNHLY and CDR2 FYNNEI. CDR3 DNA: TGTGCCAGCAGCCTATTTAACTATGGCTACACCTTC. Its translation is CASSLFNYGYTF.

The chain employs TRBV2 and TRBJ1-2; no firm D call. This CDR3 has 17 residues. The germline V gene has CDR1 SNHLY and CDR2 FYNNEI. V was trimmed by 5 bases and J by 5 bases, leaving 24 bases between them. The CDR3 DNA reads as TGTGCCAGCAGTCTCCCGTATAAGGACGGAGGCCCTTATGGCTACACCTTC. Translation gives CASSLPYKDGGPYGYTF.

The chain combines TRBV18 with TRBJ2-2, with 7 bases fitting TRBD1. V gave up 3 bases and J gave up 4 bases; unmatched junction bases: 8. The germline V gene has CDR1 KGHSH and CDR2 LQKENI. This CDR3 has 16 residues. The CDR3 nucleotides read TGTGCCAGCTCACCTCCAAGACAGGGTTCCACCGGGGAGCTGTTTTTT. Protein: CASSPPRQGSTGELFF. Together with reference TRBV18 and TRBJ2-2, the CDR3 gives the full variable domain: NAGVMQNPRHLVRRRGQEARLRCSPMKGHSHVYWYRQLPEEGLKFMVYLQKENIIDESGMPKERFSAEFPKEGPSILRIQQVVRGDSAAYFCASSPPRQGSTGELFFGEGSRLTVL.

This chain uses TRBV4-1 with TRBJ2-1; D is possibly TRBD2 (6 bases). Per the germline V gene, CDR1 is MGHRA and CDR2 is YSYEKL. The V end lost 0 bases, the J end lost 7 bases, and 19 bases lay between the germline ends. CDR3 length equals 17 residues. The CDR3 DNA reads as TGCGCCAGCAGCCAAGAGTTCGAACTAGCTTTTAGTAATGAGCAGTTCTTC. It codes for CASSQEFELAFSNEQFF.

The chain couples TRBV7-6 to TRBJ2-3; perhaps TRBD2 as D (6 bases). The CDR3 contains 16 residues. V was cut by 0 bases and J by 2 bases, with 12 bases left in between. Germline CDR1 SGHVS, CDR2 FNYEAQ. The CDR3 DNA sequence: TGTGCCAGCAGCTTAGCGGGAGGACTCCTCACAGATACGCAGTATTTT. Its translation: CASSLAGGLLTDTQYF.

CDR3 nucleotide sequence: TGTGCCATCAGTTCGGATAGAGGTGAAAAACTGTTTTTT. Translating gives CAISSDRGEKLFF. The chain carries TRBV10-3 and TRBJ1-4; no clear D gene. Trimming took 5 bases from V and 7 from J, leaving 11 bases between them. Looked up from germline, CDR1 is ENHRY and CDR2 is SYGVKD. The CDR3 spans 13 residues.

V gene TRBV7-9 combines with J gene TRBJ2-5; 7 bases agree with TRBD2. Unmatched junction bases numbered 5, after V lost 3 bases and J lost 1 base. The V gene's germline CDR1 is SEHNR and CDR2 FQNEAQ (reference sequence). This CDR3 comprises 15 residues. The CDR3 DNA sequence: TGTGCCAGCAGCTTTTCGGGACTACTCCAAGAGACCCAGTACTTC. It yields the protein CASSFSGLLQETQYF. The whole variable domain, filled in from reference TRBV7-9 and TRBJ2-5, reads DTGVSQNPRHKITKRGQNVTFRCDPISEHNRLYWYRQTLGQGPEFLTYFQNEAQLEKSRLLSDRFSAERPKGSFSTLEIQRTEQGDSAMYLCASSFSGLLQETQYFGPGTRLLVL.

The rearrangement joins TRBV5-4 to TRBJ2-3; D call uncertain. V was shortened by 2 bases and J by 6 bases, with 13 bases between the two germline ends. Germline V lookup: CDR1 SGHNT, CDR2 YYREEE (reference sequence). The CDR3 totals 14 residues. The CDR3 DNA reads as TGTGCCAGCAGCTTTCTAGTGCGGCCGGATACGCAGTATTTT. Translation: CASSFLVRPDTQYF.

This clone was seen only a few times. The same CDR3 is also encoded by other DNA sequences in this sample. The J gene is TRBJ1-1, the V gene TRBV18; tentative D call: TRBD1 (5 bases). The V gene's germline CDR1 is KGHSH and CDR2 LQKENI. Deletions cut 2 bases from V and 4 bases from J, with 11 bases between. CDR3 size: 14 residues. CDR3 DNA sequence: TGTGCCAGCTCACCAGGAGGGGTAGGCACTGAAGCTTTCTTT. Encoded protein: CASSPGGVGTEAFF.

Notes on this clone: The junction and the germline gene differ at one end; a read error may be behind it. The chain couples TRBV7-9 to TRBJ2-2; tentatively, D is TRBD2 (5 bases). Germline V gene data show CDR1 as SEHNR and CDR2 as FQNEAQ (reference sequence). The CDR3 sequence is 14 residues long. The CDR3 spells CSSSLGRGPGELFF. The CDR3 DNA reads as TGTTCCAGCAGCTTAGGTCGGGGTCCCGGGGAGCTGTTTTTT.

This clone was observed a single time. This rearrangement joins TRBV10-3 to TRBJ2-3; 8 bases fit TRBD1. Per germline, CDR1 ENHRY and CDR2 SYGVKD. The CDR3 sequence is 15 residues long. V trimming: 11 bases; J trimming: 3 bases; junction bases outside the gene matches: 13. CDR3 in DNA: TGTGCCTCGCGGGACCCCAGGGGGCGAACAGATACGCAGTATTTT. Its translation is CASRDPRGRTDTQYF.

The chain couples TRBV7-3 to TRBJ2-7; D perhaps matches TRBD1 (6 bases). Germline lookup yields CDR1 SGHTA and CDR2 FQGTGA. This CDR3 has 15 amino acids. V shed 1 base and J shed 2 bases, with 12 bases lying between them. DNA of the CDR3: TGTGCCAGCAGCTTAAATGCAGGGGCGGCCTACGAGCAGTACTTC. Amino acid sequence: CASSLNAGAAYEQYF.

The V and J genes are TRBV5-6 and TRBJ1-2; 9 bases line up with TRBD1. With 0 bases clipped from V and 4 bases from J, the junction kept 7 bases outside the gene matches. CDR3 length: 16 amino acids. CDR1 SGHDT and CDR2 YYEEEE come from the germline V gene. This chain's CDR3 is CASSLVPGQGSYGYTF. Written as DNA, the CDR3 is TGTGCCAGCAGCTTGGTTCCGGGACAGGGAAGCTATGGCTACACCTTC.